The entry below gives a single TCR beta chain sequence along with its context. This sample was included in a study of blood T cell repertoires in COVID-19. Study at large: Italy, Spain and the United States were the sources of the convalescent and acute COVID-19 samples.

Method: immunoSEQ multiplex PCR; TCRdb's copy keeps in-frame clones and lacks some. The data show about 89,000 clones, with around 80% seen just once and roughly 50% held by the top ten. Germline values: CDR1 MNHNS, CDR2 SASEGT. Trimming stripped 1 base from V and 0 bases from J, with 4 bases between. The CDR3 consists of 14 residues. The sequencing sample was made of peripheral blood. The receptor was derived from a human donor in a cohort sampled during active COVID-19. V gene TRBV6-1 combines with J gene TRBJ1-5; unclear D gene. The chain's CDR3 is CASSEGSSNQPQHF. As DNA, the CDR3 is TGTGCCAGCAGTGAAGGGAGTAGCAATCAGCCCCAGCATTTT.